This TCR beta chain comes out of a study of cytomegalovirus exposure and HLA in healthy donors. As regards this clone: Antigen unknown.

This CDR3 has 18 amino acids. The V gene's germline CDR1 is LNHDA and CDR2 SQIVND (reference sequence). The V gene lost 4 bases and the J gene lost 6 bases, with 25 bases spanning the gap. Primers: 60 Vbeta forward and 13 Jbeta reverse. The table came from immunoSEQ multiplex PCR; TCRdb's copy has only in-frame clones and leaves some out. This sample yields approximately 160,000 clones, of which more than 65% are seen a single time; approximately 6% belongs to the top ten. General study points: Presence/absence analyses took donor sequencing depth as roughly uniform. Altogether, 150 to 200 TCR beta chains were recorded as cytomegalovirus-associated. A prior analysis recorded that most TCR beta V segments were productive about 87% or about 30% of the time.

The sample was PBMCs. The TCR originated in a man under 40 in good health and CMV-seropositive. The chain carries TRBV19 and TRBJ1-5, with a weak D call TRBD1 (5 bases). The CDR3 sequence is CASSRGWLGPSLGQPQHF. Written as DNA, the CDR3 is TGTGCCAGTAGTAGGGGCTGGCTAGGGCCAAGCCTGGGTCAGCCCCAGCATTTT. Using reference TRBV19 and TRBJ1-5 for the parts outside the CDR3, the full variable domain is DGGITQSPKYLFRKEGQNVTLSCEQNLNHDAMYWYRQDPGQGLRLIYYSQIVNDFQKGDIAEGYSVSREKKESFPLTVTSAQKNPTAFYLCASSRGWLGPSLGQPQHFGDGTRLSIL.